This record looks at one TCR beta chain sequence and its context. No antigen is known for it. The sample comes from a study of shared clonotypes between healthy human individuals. Whole-study context: Per donor, CD8 memory used one plate, CD8 naive used two, CD4 memory used three and CD4 naive used three. Study-wide points: Blood alone was sampled, and tissue repertoires likely differ. Around 5.3% of naive CD4 clonotypes were shared across a handful of donors.

Every one of the donors was a Caucasian adult that lived in Nashville, Tennessee. The table came from immunoSEQ multiplex PCR; TCRdb's copy has only in-frame clones and leaves some out. The repertoire has around 370,000 clones, 96% of them found once; the top ten carry about 0.32%. Germline values: CDR1 LGHNA, CDR2 YNFKEQ. V lost 4 bases, J lost 7 bases, and 12 bases stayed unmatched. This CDR3 contains 16 residues. The receptor comes from a man aged 25 to 40 in good health. The chain carries TRBV4-2 and TRBJ2-2; 7 bases match TRBD2. Sample: memory CD8+ T cells sorted from blood. Sample subset: CD45RO+ cells pooled with CCR7-negative TemRA cells. The DNA of the CDR3 is TGTGCCAGCAGCCCTTTAGCGGGTCCTTCTGGCGGGGAGCTGTTTTTT. Its protein is CASSPLAGPSGGELFF.